This record covers a single T cell receptor beta chain. Its antigen is not known. These data come from a study of T cell responses to AZD1222 COVID-19 vaccine. Overall study results and limits: At baseline, just six AZD1222 recipients tested seropositive.

Deletions cut 0 bases from V and 4 bases from J, with 7 bases between. This CDR3 is 14 amino acids long. The germline V gene encodes CDR1 MGHRA and CDR2 YSYEKL. Sequencing used immunoSEQ multiplex PCR; TCRdb keeps in-frame clones, though not all of them. The sample lists about 100,000 clones; around 83% were seen once. This sample comprised peripheral blood, obtained on day 0 of AZD1222 vaccination. The receptor was isolated from an adult in good health. The genes are TRBV4-1 and TRBJ2-1; no reliable D call. This chain's CDR3 is CASSQDLGYNEQFF. Here the CDR3 DNA reads TGCGCCAGCAGCCAAGATTTAGGTTACAATGAGCAGTTCTTC.